A selection of T cell receptor beta chains follows, all from one sample in a study of T-cell memory formation after mild COVID-19. From the 5' RACE reads, TCRdb called clonotypes with MiXCR, one entry per CDR3 protein. The profile covers about 180,000 distinct CDR3 sequences, with less than 20% appearing a single time and around 3.9% taken by the ten largest. The specimen sequenced was PBMCs or a T cell subset sorted from them (not recorded which). The source of these receptors is a young man who had mild COVID-19 (a few samples of this study predate the infection). Cell type and time point are not known. Each CDR3 is given with its conserved first and last residue. The D gene is left open where the match is weak. Rows may omit the clone size; those that give it use once, few, many or a size class.

J gene,D gene,clone size,V gene,CDR3 protein,CDR3 DNA
TRBJ2-3,.,.,TRBV6-2/TRBV6-3,CASSYRSTDTQYF,TGTGCCAGCAGTTACAGGAGCACAGATACGCAGTATTTT
TRBJ2-7,.,.,TRBV12-3/TRBV12-4,CASSLPGANEQYF,TGTGCCAGCAGTTTACCGGGGGCCAACGAGCAGTACTTC
TRBJ2-5,TRBD2,.,TRBV5-1,CASSYGTSTAETQYF,TGCGCCAGCAGCTACGGGACTAGTACTGCTGAGACCCAGTACTTC
TRBJ1-5,TRBD1,many,TRBV24-1,CATSGTGVGNQPQHF,TGTGCCACCAGTGGGACAGGCGTCGGCAATCAGCCCCAGCATTTT
TRBJ1-2,.,few,TRBV29-1,CSVARSNYGYTF,TGCAGCGTTGCGCGCTCTAACTATGGCTACACCTTC
TRBJ2-3,TRBD2,many,TRBV12-3/TRBV12-4,CASNLAGVAQYF,TGTGCCAGCAATCTAGCGGGGGTCGCGCAGTATTTT
TRBJ2-3,TRBD2,few,TRBV7-2,CASSPSGRAGGIGSTDTQYF,TGTGCCAGCAGCCCCAGTGGAAGGGCGGGGGGAATCGGGAGCACAGATACGCAGTATTTT
TRBJ2-2,TRBD1,.,TRBV18,CASSPRTGANTGELFF,TGTGCCAGCTCACCAAGGACAGGGGCGAACACCGGGGAGCTGTTTTTT
TRBJ2-4,.,many,TRBV5-1,CASSLQGRENIQYF,TGCGCCAGCAGCTTGCAGGGGAGGGAAAACATTCAGTACTTC
TRBJ2-3,.,.,TRBV6-2/TRBV6-3,CASSYQQTDTQYF,TGTGCCAGCAGTTACCAACAGACAGATACGCAGTATTTT
TRBJ2-3,.,few,TRBV18,CASSPREARPTDTQYF,TGTGCCAGCTCACCAAGAGAGGCCAGGCCTACAGATACGCAGTATTTT
TRBJ2-7,TRBD1,.,TRBV11-3,CASSLGPGQGPYEQYF,TGTGCCAGCAGCTTAGGCCCCGGACAGGGCCCCTACGAGCAGTACTTC
TRBJ1-6,.,.,TRBV6-1,CASSEKWGRSPLHF,TGTGCCAGCAGTGAAAAATGGGGCCGATCACCCCTCCACTTT
TRBJ1-5,.,.,TRBV20-1,CSASGGGRPQHF,TGCAGTGCTAGCGGCGGGGGTCGGCCCCAGCATTTT
TRBJ2-2,.,once,TRBV2,CASSSTGEATGELFF,TGTGCCAGCAGTTCTACAGGGGAGGCGACCGGGGAGCTGTTTTTT
TRBJ2-5,TRBD2,.,TRBV11-2,CASASTTLAGVQETQYF,TGTGCCTCCGCAAGCACAACCCTGGCGGGGGTCCAAGAGACCCAGTACTTC
TRBJ1-1,.,.,TRBV6-1,CASSPGGPRTEAFF,TGTGCCAGCAGTCCCGGGGGCCCGAGGACTGAAGCTTTCTTT
TRBJ1-1,.,.,TRBV12-5,CASGLEGPAAFF,TGTGCTAGTGGTCTGGAAGGGCCCGCGGCTTTCTTT
TRBJ2-6,TRBD1,many,TRBV29-1,CSGQGPGANVLTF,TGCAGCGGACAGGGTCCCGGGGCCAACGTCCTGACTTTC
TRBJ2-3,.,few,TRBV5-4,CASSLVPEDTQYF,TGTGCCAGCAGCTTGGTTCCCGAAGATACGCAGTATTTT
TRBJ1-1,.,many,TRBV28,CASSLSGLVGRGTEAFF,TGTGCCAGCAGTTTATCGGGGTTGGTGGGAAGGGGCACTGAAGCTTTCTTT
TRBJ1-5,.,few,TRBV5-1,CASSRDGNNQPQHF,TGCGCCAGCAGCCGGGACGGGAACAATCAGCCCCAGCATTTT
TRBJ1-2,.,few,TRBV5-1,CASSLEWQTSYGYTF,TGCGCCAGCAGCTTGGAGTGGCAGACCTCCTATGGCTACACCTTC
TRBJ1-1,.,many,TRBV3-1,CASGFGRTTEAFF,TGTGCCAGCGGCTTTGGCAGGACAACTGAAGCTTTCTTT
TRBJ1-6,.,few,TRBV7-9,CASRLTATDSPLHF,TGTGCCAGCAGGTTAACGGCTACCGATTCACCCCTCCACTTT
TRBJ2-4,.,many,TRBV19,CASSITGSKNIQYF,TGTGCCAGTAGTATAACGGGATCCAAAAACATTCAGTACTTC
TRBJ1-4,TRBD1,.,TRBV5-1,CASSLAAGGLGEKLFF,TGCGCCAGCAGCTTGGCGGCAGGGGGCTTGGGGGAAAAACTGTTTTTT
TRBJ2-4,.,.,TRBV11-2,CASSLMTRRNIQYF,TGTGCCAGCAGCTTAATGACCAGGCGGAACATTCAGTACTTC
TRBJ1-5,.,few,TRBV19,CATSWGHQPQHF,TGTGCCACATCATGGGGGCATCAGCCCCAGCATTTT
TRBJ2-1,TRBD1,.,TRBV7-9,CASRGTGAYEQFF,TGTGCCAGTCGGGGGACAGGGGCCTATGAGCAGTTCTTC
TRBJ1-5,TRBD1,.,TRBV5-1,CASSLLPGQANQPQHF,TGCGCCAGCAGCTTGCTACCGGGACAGGCTAATCAGCCCCAGCATTTT
TRBJ2-1,.,.,TRBV7-2,CASSFVRQFNEQFF,TGTGCCAGCAGCTTTGTACGCCAATTCAATGAGCAGTTCTTC
TRBJ1-1,TRBD1,.,TRBV29-1,CSVEVTGGTEAFF,TGCAGCGTTGAAGTGACAGGGGGCACTGAAGCTTTCTTT
TRBJ1-1,TRBD1,.,TRBV5-1,CASRSRQGFTEAFF,TGCGCCAGCAGGTCACGACAGGGATTCACTGAAGCTTTCTTT
TRBJ2-7,TRBD1,few,TRBV10-2,CASSLDREYEQYF,TGCGCCAGCAGCTTAGACAGGGAGTACGAGCAGTACTTC
TRBJ2-5,TRBD2,few,TRBV7-2,CASSPAGGQGETQYF,TGTGCCAGCAGCCCCGCGGGGGGCCAGGGAGAGACCCAGTACTTC
TRBJ2-5,TRBD1,.,TRBV7-7,CASSPGGIGFRTGAETQYF,TGTGCTAGCAGTCCGGGCGGTATCGGTTTCCGGACAGGGGCGGAGACCCAGTACTTC
TRBJ2-3,TRBD2,few,TRBV28,CASSPGLAALDTQYF,TGTGCCAGCAGTCCGGGACTAGCGGCCTTAGATACGCAGTATTTT
TRBJ2-3,TRBD2,few,TRBV7-2,CASSLRTAGVSDTQYF,TGTGCCAGCAGCTTACGTACAGCGGGGGTATCCGATACGCAGTATTTT
TRBJ2-1,TRBD2,few,TRBV5-1,CASGLAGGDNEQFF,TGCGCCAGCGGACTAGCGGGGGGAGACAATGAGCAGTTCTTC
TRBJ1-2,.,few,TRBV20-1,CSASPGPAWGYTF,TGCAGTGCTTCCCCAGGACCAGCGTGGGGCTACACCTTC
TRBJ2-3,.,few,TRBV6-5,CASSYRGKSTDTQYF,TGTGCCAGCAGTTACAGGGGGAAAAGCACAGATACGCAGTATTTT
TRBJ2-2,.,.,TRBV6-2/TRBV6-3,CASSPQTPAGELFF,TGTGCCAGCAGTCCTCAAACCCCGGCCGGGGAGCTGTTTTTT
TRBJ2-5,TRBD2,.,TRBV20-1,CSARAGGRETQYF,TGCAGTGCTAGGGCAGGCGGGAGGGAGACCCAGTACTTC